Shown below are 28 T cell receptor beta chains from a single sample sequenced in a study of T cells in Graves' hyperthyroidism and ophthalmopathy. RNA transcripts gave rise to amplified TCR beta CDR3 regions. HTBI primers were employed in a first-round RT-PCR of the TCR CDR3. TCRdb analysed the multiplex PCR reads with MiXCR anew, one entry per CDR3 protein. Here the sample spans hundreds of thousands of distinct CDR3 sequences, 38% being singletons. The specimen was blood. The receptor set was obtained from a man aged 18 to 35 with Graves' hyperthyroidism.

This clonotype was counted many times. CDR3 nucleotide sequence: TGTGCCAGCAGCCAAGCGCTCGAGCAGTACTTC. Translation gives CASSQALEQYF. The chain couples TRBV3-1 to TRBJ2-7, with D unresolved. Germline loops: CDR1 LGHDT, CDR2 YNNKEL (reference sequence). The CDR3 runs 11 residues. V lost 1 base to trimming and J lost 6 bases, with 4 bases between them.

As concerns this clonotype: The CDR3 carries no conserved terminal phenylalanine or tryptophan, so it likely arises from a read error. This chain joins TRBV2 and TRBJ2-7; D is ambiguous. The CDR3 is 13 residues long. Germline V gene lookup returns CDR1 SNHLY and CDR2 FYNNEI. Trimming removed 6 bases from V and 1 base from J, with 10 bases in between. This CDR3 reads CASRPDGSYEQYL. The CDR3 nucleotides read TGTGCCAGCAGGCCGGACGGATCCTACGAGCAGTACCTC.

This chain connects TRBV29-1 to TRBJ1-5; 9 bases line up with TRBD1. The V gene's germline CDR1 is SQVTM and CDR2 ANQGSEA. Trimming took 7 bases from V and 6 from J; bases not matched to a gene: 10. The CDR3 has 14 residues. The CDR3 loop reads CSGLGTGRGQPQHF. The CDR3 nucleotides read TGCAGCGGCCTGGGGACAGGGCGAGGTCAGCCCCAGCATTTT.

This clonotype was seen many times. The chain employs TRBV29-1 and TRBJ1-5, with D possibly matching TRBD1 (6 bases). The V gene lost 3 bases and the J gene lost 4 bases, with 13 bases spanning the gap. The CDR3 has 14 residues. Germline CDR1 SQVTM, CDR2 ANQGSEA. In DNA, the CDR3 is TGCAGCGTTGACCCTGGACAGCGAAATCAGCCCCAGCATTTT. It specifies CSVDPGQRNQPQHF.

The chain links TRBV18 to TRBJ1-4; D gene uncertain. Germline V CDR1 and CDR2: KGHSH, LQKENI. The CDR3 totals 13 residues. With 9 bases removed from V and 3 bases from J, the gap between germline ends came to 11 bases. The CDR3 sequence is CASQDGSNEKLFF. The CDR3 DNA sequence: TGTGCCAGTCAGGACGGATCTAATGAAAAACTGTTTTTT.

V usage is TRBV15 and J usage is TRBJ2-7, with D possibly TRBD2 on 7 matching bases. V was shortened by 3 bases and J by 5 bases, with 17 bases between the two germline ends. Germline CDR1 LNHNV, CDR2 YYDKDF (reference sequence). The CDR3 extends over 15 amino acids. The CDR3 DNA follows: TGTGCCACCAGCAGGGGCGGCGGGGGCATAAACGAGCAGTACTTC. Protein product: CATSRGGGGINEQYF.

This rearrangement joins TRBV5-1 to TRBJ2-7, with a tentative D call TRBD1 (5 bases). This CDR3 has 16 amino acids. Deletions cut 1 base from V and 2 bases from J, with 16 bases between. From germline, CDR1 is SGHRS and CDR2 YFSETQ. This CDR3 is CASSLNFREPTYEQYF. CDR3 sequence (DNA): TGCGCCAGCAGCTTGAACTTCAGGGAACCGACCTACGAGCAGTACTTC.

This clonotype came up a few times. The chain uses TRBV11-2 and TRBJ1-1; 10 bases agree with TRBD1. The CDR3 has 16 residues. The ends lost 2 bases at V and 4 bases at J; junction bases unmatched: 7. Germline assignment: CDR1 SGHAT and CDR2 FQNNGV. The CDR3 loop reads CASSLWGQGRGTEAFF. DNA for the CDR3: TGTGCCAGCAGCTTATGGGGACAGGGGAGGGGCACTGAAGCTTTCTTT.

This clonotype was seen only a few times. The gene calls are TRBV14 and TRBJ1-6, with 7 nucleotides matching TRBD1. CDR3 length equals 16 residues. Looked up from germline, CDR1 is SGHDN and CDR2 is FVKESK. V was pared by 6 bases and J by 3 bases, with 8 bases of the junction left unmatched. The CDR3 DNA sequence: TGTGCCAGCAGAACACAGGGGAATGTCTATAATTCACCCCTCCACTTT. Translation: CASRTQGNVYNSPLHF. The complete variable domain, with remaining parts taken from reference TRBV14 and TRBJ1-6, reads EAGVTQFPSHSVIEKGQTVTLRCDPISGHDNLYWYRRVMGKEIKFLLHFVKESKQDESGMPNNRFLAERTGGTYSTLKVQPAELEDSGVYFCASRTQGNVYNSPLHFGNGTRLTVT.

The V gene is TRBV2, the J gene TRBJ1-6; no clear D. The V and J ends lost 7 bases and 7 bases respectively, with 20 bases between them. The germline V gene encodes CDR1 SNHLY and CDR2 FYNNEI. The length of the CDR3 is 16 residues. CDR3 protein: CASTDRPGVRNSPLHF. CDR3 DNA: TGTGCCAGCACCGATCGACCGGGAGTCAGGAATTCACCCCTCCACTTT.

V is TRBV10-3 and J is TRBJ2-2; the match to TRBD1 covers 9 bases. Per the germline V gene, CDR1 is ENHRY and CDR2 is SYGVKD. V shed 8 bases and J 7 bases; nucleotides not matched to a gene: 5. The CDR3 extends over 13 amino acids. CDR3 bases: TGTGCCATCCGACAGGGGGTTGGCGGGGAGCTGTTTTTT. Protein sequence: CAIRQGVGGELFF.

In this sample, this clonotype turned up a few times. The gene calls are TRBV6-6 and TRBJ1-2, with D perhaps matching TRBD1 (6 bases). CDR1 MNHNY and CDR2 SVGAGI come from the germline V gene (reference sequence). Trimming cost V 7 bases and J 2 bases, with 14 bases left between them. This CDR3 comprises 14 residues. CDR3 protein: CASILGHQNYGYTF. As DNA, the CDR3 is TGTGCCAGCATTCTGGGACACCAAAACTATGGCTACACCTTC.

The genes are TRBV19 and TRBJ2-7, with 7 bases aligning to TRBD2. Germline CDR1 LNHDA, CDR2 SQIVND (reference sequence). The junction had 11 bases not matched to a gene; V was cut back by 7 bases and J by 5 bases. CDR3 length: 14 residues. CDR3 loop: CASTSWGGSDEQYF. The DNA for the CDR3 is TGTGCCAGTACCTCCTGGGGAGGGAGCGACGAGCAGTACTTC.

The chain joins TRBV2 to TRBJ1-2, with TRBD1 identical over 9 bases. V gave up 4 bases and J gave up 7 bases; unmatched junction bases: 13. CDR1 and CDR2 from the germline V gene are SNHLY and FYNNEI. This CDR3 is 16 amino acids long. The CDR3 bases are TGTGCCAGCAGTGGAGCTGGGACAGGGTTGAACGGTGGCTACACCTTC. This translates into CASSGAGTGLNGGYTF. Using reference TRBV2 and TRBJ1-2 for the parts outside the CDR3, the full variable domain is EPEVTQTPSHQVTQMGQEVILRCVPISNHLYFYWYRQILGQKVEFLVSFYNNEISEKSEIFDDQFSVERPDGSNFTLKIRSTKLEDSAMYFCASSGAGTGLNGGYTFGSGTRLTVV.

Many counts were recorded for this clonotype. This sequence joins TRBV2 and TRBJ2-5; no clear D gene. The V end lost 5 bases, the J end lost 2 bases, and 12 bases lay between the germline ends. The CDR3 consists of 14 residues. In germline, CDR1 is SNHLY, CDR2 FYNNEI. The CDR3 sequence is CASSLSHTQETQYF. Written as DNA, the CDR3 is TGTGCCAGCAGTCTATCGCATACTCAAGAGACCCAGTACTTC.

Worth noting for this clonotype: The junction and the germline gene differ at one end; a read error may be behind it. V is TRBV7-2 and J is TRBJ2-6, with unresolved D. The CDR3 runs to 15 residues. Germline assignment: CDR1 SGHTA and CDR2 FQGNSA. CDR3 sequence: CAGSSFSSGANVLTF. The CDR3 nucleotides read TGTGCCGGCAGTTCGTTCTCCTCTGGGGCCAACGTCCTGACTTTC.

The chain is built from TRBV7-9 and TRBJ2-5; the match to TRBD1 covers 7 bases. The V segment lost 10 bases and the J segment 4 bases; nucleotides outside the gene matches: 6. The CDR3 totals 12 residues. Per germline, CDR1 SEHNR and CDR2 FQNEAQ (reference sequence). Here the CDR3 DNA reads TGTGCCATAACAGGGGCGGGAGAGACCCAGTACTTC. It translates to CAITGAGETQYF.

The chain is built from TRBV4-1 and TRBJ2-2; 7 bases match TRBD2. CDR3 length: 16 amino acids. With V trimmed by 4 bases and J by 1 base, 6 bases remained unmatched. Germline V lookup: CDR1 MGHRA, CDR2 YSYEKL. The CDR3 nucleotides are TGCGCCAGCAGCCGTCAGACTAGCAGGAACACCGGGGAGCTGTTTTTT. It codes for CASSRQTSRNTGELFF.

This chain connects TRBV19 to TRBJ1-5; 9 bases are shared with TRBD1. Germline lookup yields CDR1 LNHDA and CDR2 SQIVND (reference sequence). This CDR3 has 17 residues. After removal of 6 bases from V and 1 base from J, the junction contained 10 bases not matched to a gene. This CDR3 reads CASSTLGQGRSNQPQHF. DNA of the CDR3: TGTGCCAGTAGCACCCTGGGACAGGGACGGAGCAATCAGCCCCAGCATTTT.

This chain links TRBV2 with TRBJ2-2; D assignment may be TRBD1 or TRBD2 (6 bases each). Germline lookup yields CDR1 SNHLY and CDR2 FYNNEI. Trimming pared 5 bases from V and 6 bases from J, leaving 13 bases between. The CDR3 runs 14 residues. CDR3 DNA: TGTGCCAGCAGTTACAGGGAGGTAGCCGGGGAGCTGTTTTTT. It encodes CASSYREVAGELFF. The variable domain in full, with the rest retrieved from reference TRBV2 and TRBJ2-2, is EPEVTQTPSHQVTQMGQEVILRCVPISNHLYFYWYRQILGQKVEFLVSFYNNEISEKSEIFDDQFSVERPDGSNFTLKIRSTKLEDSAMYFCASSYREVAGELFFGEGSRLTVL.

In its sample, this clonotype was seen a few times. V and J are TRBV7-6 and TRBJ2-7, with D possibly being TRBD2 (6 bases). This CDR3 has 15 residues. Germline CDR1 and CDR2: SGHVS and FNYEAQ. V was clipped by 5 bases and J by 2 bases, with 16 bases between them. The CDR3 spells CASSPGERVAYEQYF. CDR3 nucleotides: TGTGCCAGCAGCCCCGGGGAGCGGGTTGCCTACGAGCAGTACTTC.

The CDR3 loop is CAISESRTGVDNYGYTF. The CDR3 DNA reads TGTGCCATCAGTGAGTCCAGGACAGGGGTAGATAACTATGGCTACACCTTC. The chain uses TRBV10-3 and TRBJ1-2; TRBD1 matches 9 bases. The germline gives CDR1 ENHRY, CDR2 SYGVKD. The trim removed 0 bases at V and 1 base at J, leaving 6 bases unmatched. This CDR3 region has 17 residues.

This clonotype was found a few times. The gene calls are TRBV29-1 and TRBJ1-2; no definite D call. This CDR3 spans 12 amino acids. Trimming cost V 0 bases and J 4 bases, with 6 bases left between them. Germline V gene lookup returns CDR1 SQVTM and CDR2 ANQGSEA. The CDR3 here is CSVEDHAYGYTF. In nucleotides, the CDR3 is TGCAGCGTTGAAGATCACGCCTATGGCTACACCTTC.

The chain joins TRBV29-1 to TRBJ1-2, with a weak D call TRBD1 (5 bases). V shed 5 bases and J shed 4 bases, with 11 bases lying between them. The CDR3 has 12 amino acids. The V gene's germline CDR1 is SQVTM and CDR2 ANQGSEA. CDR3 DNA: TGCAGCGTTTGGAGGGGAGGCTATGGCTACACCTTC. The encoded protein is CSVWRGGYGYTF.

The J gene is TRBJ1-1, the V gene TRBV5-4, with 8 bases identical to TRBD1. Trimming removed 1 base from V and 11 bases from J; junction bases left unmatched: 16. In germline, CDR1 is SGHNT, CDR2 YYREEE (reference sequence). The CDR3 runs to 16 residues. The CDR3 region has the DNA TGTGCCAGCAGCTTGTATGGGAGCCAGGGGGCGCGTAGGGCTTTCTTT. Translated, it gives CASSLYGSQGARRAFF. Variable domain in full (rest from reference TRBV5-4 and TRBJ1-1): ETGVTQSPTHLIKTRGQQVTLRCSSQSGHNTVSWYQQALGQGPQFIFQYYREEENGRGNFPPRFSGLQFPNYSSELNVNALELDDSALYLCASSLYGSQGARRAFFGQGTRLTVV.

This clonotype was observed a single time. This may be a read error: a much more frequent sequence differs by one nucleotide. The rearrangement joins TRBV19 to TRBJ2-7, with 7 bases that match TRBD1. CDR1 and CDR2 from the germline V gene are LNHDA and SQIVND (reference sequence). This CDR3 region has 13 residues. CDR3 residues: CAGSLTGSWEQYF. The CDR3 nucleotides are TGTGCCGGTAGTCTGACAGGGTCGTGGGAGCAGTACTTC. Complete variable domain (other parts from reference TRBV19 and TRBJ2-7): DGGITQSPKYLFRKEGQNVTLSCEQNLNHDAMYWYRQDPGQGLRLIYYSQIVNDFQKGDIAEGYSVSREKKESFPLTVTSAQKNPTAFYLCAGSLTGSWEQYFGPGTRLTVT.

Ten or more counts support this clonotype. V gene TRBV7-3 combines with J gene TRBJ2-7; 9 nucleotides line up with TRBD1. Per germline, CDR1 SGHTA and CDR2 FQGTGA. Losses at the gene ends were 2 bases for V and 6 bases for J; bases not matched to a gene: 5. The CDR3 has 14 residues. CDR3 residues: CASSLVQGAGEQYF. Here the CDR3 DNA reads TGTGCCAGCAGCTTAGTACAGGGGGCTGGCGAGCAGTACTTC. Full variable domain (outside the CDR3, taken from reference TRBV7-3 and TRBJ2-7): GAGVSQTPSNKVTEKGKYVELRCDPISGHTALYWYRQSLGQGPEFLIYFQGTGAADDSGLPNDRFFAVRPEGSVSTLKIQRTERGDSAVYLCASSLVQGAGEQYFGPGTRLTVT.

This rearrangement joins TRBV7-9 to TRBJ1-1; no definite D call. This CDR3 comprises 15 residues. The germline CDR1 and CDR2 sequences are SEHNR and FQNEAQ (reference sequence). V was pared by 7 bases and J by 1 base, with 16 bases between. The CDR3 is CASNQKGSKNTEAFF. DNA of the CDR3: TGTGCCAGCAACCAAAAGGGCAGTAAGAACACTGAAGCTTTCTTT.